This entry describes one TCR beta chain. A read error may explain this, as a much larger clone is one base away. Because it lacks the conserved phenylalanine or tryptophan at the end, this CDR3 is likely a read error. Samples came from axillary lymph nodes draining the breast cancer. These data belong to a study of breast tumors, draining lymph nodes, adjacent tissues. Losses at the gene ends were 1 base for V and 1 base for J; bases not matched to a gene: 5. The CDR3 covers 16 residues. Germline values: CDR1 LNHDA, CDR2 SQIVND (reference sequence). TCRdb re-called the multiplex PCR reads with MiXCR, one entry per CDR3 protein. The sample carries about 230,000 distinct CDR3 sequences, less than 40% recorded once.

The rearrangement links TRBV19 to TRBJ2-7; 9 nucleotides align to TRBD1. This clonotype originated in a female donor with breast cancer. Some clones in this sample may be carry-over from other donors' samples. Sample: axillary lymph node tissue. CDR3 residues: CASSIAGQGSSYEQYS. The DNA of the CDR3 is TGTGCCAGTAGTATAGCCGGACAGGGGTCATCCTACGAGCAGTACTCC.